This is a list of T cell receptor beta chains from one sample in a study of T cells in Graves' hyperthyroidism and ophthalmopathy. TCRdb reprocessed the multiplex PCR reads via MiXCR and lists one record per CDR3 protein. The table shows under 700,000 distinct CDR3 sequences, with under 60% occurring only once. Sequenced material: peripheral blood or thyroid tissue (not recorded which). The receptors originated from a woman in her late teens or twenties with Graves' hyperthyroidism. CDR3s include the opening cysteine and the closing phenylalanine or tryptophan. Each record gives: J gene, V gene, clone size, D gene, CDR3 DNA, CDR3 protein. D genes are given only for firm matches. Clone sizes are given selectively: once, few, many, or a class where the clone is expanded.

j_call: TRBJ2-7
v_call: TRBV10-3
clone_size: .
d_call: TRBD2
cdr3_nt: TGTGCCATCCGGAGGACTAGCGGGAGCCACGAGCAGTACTTC
cdr3_aa: CAIRRTSGSHEQYF

j_call: TRBJ1-4
v_call: TRBV2
clone_size: .
d_call: TRBD1
cdr3_nt: TGTGCCAGCTGGATTCCGGGACAGGGAGGTCAGAAACTGTTTTTT
cdr3_aa: CASWIPGQGGQKLFF

j_call: TRBJ2-7
v_call: TRBV7-6
clone_size: .
d_call: .
cdr3_nt: TGTGCCAGCAGCTTAGTGGGCCAGATGGGGGGACGCAGCGAGCAGTACTTC
cdr3_aa: CASSLVGQMGGRSEQYF

j_call: TRBJ1-2
v_call: TRBV20-1
clone_size: few
d_call: TRBD1
cdr3_nt: TGCAGTGCTACCAAAGGACAGGGACGTTATGGCTACACCTTC
cdr3_aa: CSATKGQGRYGYTF

j_call: TRBJ2-2
v_call: TRBV7-2
clone_size: many
d_call: .
cdr3_nt: TGTGCCAGCAGCTCTTTCACCGGGGAGCTGTTTTTT
cdr3_aa: CASSSFTGELFF

j_call: TRBJ1-1
v_call: TRBV19
clone_size: many
d_call: .
cdr3_nt: TGTGCCAGTAGTAAGGGAGGGGGCACTGAAGCTTTCTTT
cdr3_aa: CASSKGGGTEAFF

j_call: TRBJ2-1
v_call: TRBV9
clone_size: .
d_call: .
cdr3_nt: TGTGCCAGCAGCGTAGTAACATCTGGGGGCAATGAGCAGTTCTTC
cdr3_aa: CASSVVTSGGNEQFF

j_call: TRBJ1-2
v_call: TRBV2
clone_size: .
d_call: TRBD1
cdr3_nt: TGTGCCAGCATCCGGACAGGGGACTATGGCTACACCTTC
cdr3_aa: CASIRTGDYGYTF

j_call: TRBJ1-2
v_call: TRBV20-1
clone_size: .
d_call: .
cdr3_nt: TGCAGTGCGCTAGGGGGGGGAGGATTTGAGGTCTATGGCTACACCTTC
cdr3_aa: CSALGGGGFEVYGYTF

j_call: TRBJ2-6
v_call: TRBV14
clone_size: many
d_call: .
cdr3_nt: TGTGCCAGCAGGGAACTATCTGGGGCCAACGTCCTGACTTTC
cdr3_aa: CASRELSGANVLTF

j_call: TRBJ2-7
v_call: TRBV20-1
clone_size: few
d_call: .
cdr3_nt: TGCAGTGCTAGAGATCAGGAAGCGCGCTCCTACGAGCAGTACTTC
cdr3_aa: CSARDQEARSYEQYF

j_call: TRBJ2-5
v_call: TRBV9
clone_size: .
d_call: .
cdr3_nt: TGTGCCAGCAGCCTCTTTATAGGGGGGAGCCAGACCCAGTACTTC
cdr3_aa: CASSLFIGGSQTQYF

j_call: TRBJ1-2
v_call: TRBV25-1
clone_size: .
d_call: TRBD1
cdr3_nt: TGTGCCAGCAGCGTAGATTCCCGGGGAAGACAGGGGGTCGGCTACACCTTC
cdr3_aa: CASSVDSRGRQGVGYTF

j_call: TRBJ1-6
v_call: TRBV19
clone_size: .
d_call: .
cdr3_nt: TGTGCCAGTAGTATAAGGGTCTCCGATTCACCCCTCCACTTT
cdr3_aa: CASSIRVSDSPLHF

j_call: TRBJ1-1
v_call: TRBV10-3
clone_size: .
d_call: .
cdr3_nt: TGTGCCACCAGTGACCCTGTAGCAGGGTCGTACGGCACTGAAGCTTTCTTT
cdr3_aa: CATSDPVAGSYGTEAFF

j_call: TRBJ2-3
v_call: TRBV20-1
clone_size: once
d_call: TRBD2
cdr3_nt: TGCAGTGCTAAAACTAGCGGGAGGATAAATACGCAGTATTTT
cdr3_aa: CSAKTSGRINTQYF

j_call: TRBJ2-6
v_call: TRBV24-1
clone_size: .
d_call: .
cdr3_nt: TGTGCCACCAGTGATCCCACAGGCTCTGGGGCCAACGTCCTGACTTTC
cdr3_aa: CATSDPTGSGANVLTF

j_call: TRBJ1-3
v_call: TRBV6-5
clone_size: .
d_call: .
cdr3_nt: TGTGCCAGCAGTACTAGCCTCGGGACCTCTGGAAACACCATATATTTT
cdr3_aa: CASSTSLGTSGNTIYF

j_call: TRBJ2-5
v_call: TRBV24-1
clone_size: once
d_call: .
cdr3_nt: TGTGCCACCAGTTCGGCAGCGTACCAAGAGGCCCAGTACTTC
cdr3_aa: CATSSAAYQEAQYF

j_call: TRBJ1-5
v_call: TRBV20-1
clone_size: few
d_call: .
cdr3_nt: TGCAGTGCTAGAGGACAAGAGACAGATCAGCCCCAGCATTTT
cdr3_aa: CSARGQETDQPQHF

j_call: TRBJ1-2
v_call: TRBV29-1
clone_size: .
d_call: .
cdr3_nt: TGCAGTTTGCCCTATAACTATGGCTACACCTTC
cdr3_aa: CSLPYNYGYTF

j_call: TRBJ2-5
v_call: TRBV5-1
clone_size: .
d_call: .
cdr3_nt: TGCGCCAGCAGCCGCAGGCAGGGACTTCAAGAGACCCAGTACTTC
cdr3_aa: CASSRRQGLQETQYF

j_call: TRBJ2-5
v_call: TRBV2
clone_size: .
d_call: TRBD2
cdr3_nt: TGTGCCAGCAGACGGACTAGCGGGAACCAAGAGACCCAGTACTTC
cdr3_aa: CASRRTSGNQETQYF

j_call: TRBJ1-4
v_call: TRBV19
clone_size: .
d_call: .
cdr3_nt: TGTGCCAGTAGTAGCCTGGGACATAGTGAAAAACTGTTTTTT
cdr3_aa: CASSSLGHSEKLFF

j_call: TRBJ1-4
v_call: TRBV20-1
clone_size: .
d_call: .
cdr3_nt: TGCAGTGCAAGCCGGGGGGTAGGAGAAAAACTGTTTTTT
cdr3_aa: CSASRGVGEKLFF

j_call: TRBJ1-1
v_call: TRBV2
clone_size: .
d_call: TRBD1
cdr3_nt: TGTGCCAGCAGTTTAGCTGGACAGGGCAGTGAAGCTTTCTTT
cdr3_aa: CASSLAGQGSEAFF

j_call: TRBJ2-5
v_call: TRBV10-3
clone_size: .
d_call: TRBD1
cdr3_nt: TGTGCCATCACCGAGGACAGGGAGCAAGAGACCCAGTACTTC
cdr3_aa: CAITEDREQETQYF

j_call: TRBJ1-1
v_call: TRBV11-2
clone_size: .
d_call: .
cdr3_nt: TGTGCCAGCAGCCCGTTGTGGGGGTCTACTGAAGCTTTCTTT
cdr3_aa: CASSPLWGSTEAFF

j_call: TRBJ1-1
v_call: TRBV7-9
clone_size: .
d_call: .
cdr3_nt: TGTGCCAGCAGCCAAGGTCCGGGGTCCAACACTGAAGCTTTCTTT
cdr3_aa: CASSQGPGSNTEAFF

j_call: TRBJ1-1
v_call: TRBV24-1
clone_size: many
d_call: .
cdr3_nt: TGTGCCACCAGAGGGTTCATGAACACTGAAGCTTTCTTT
cdr3_aa: CATRGFMNTEAFF

j_call: TRBJ1-2
v_call: TRBV7-6
clone_size: once
d_call: .
cdr3_nt: TGTGCCAGCAGCTTAAGGGCGGGTGGGCGTCACACCTATGGCTACACCTTC
cdr3_aa: CASSLRAGGRHTYGYTF

j_call: TRBJ1-3
v_call: TRBV29-1
clone_size: many
d_call: .
cdr3_nt: TGCAGCGTTGAAGATGAAACGGACGTTATCTCTGGAAACACCATATATTTT
cdr3_aa: CSVEDETDVISGNTIYF

j_call: TRBJ2-5
v_call: TRBV29-1
clone_size: .
d_call: TRBD2
cdr3_nt: TGCAGCGTTGCAACCGGGACTAGCGGGAGGGCCCGGGTCTACCAAGAGACCCAGTACTTC
cdr3_aa: CSVATGTSGRARVYQETQYF

j_call: TRBJ2-7
v_call: TRBV7-9
clone_size: .
d_call: .
cdr3_nt: TGTGCCAGCAGCTTGGGACCATCTTTTTACGAGCAGTACTTC
cdr3_aa: CASSLGPSFYEQYF

j_call: TRBJ2-7
v_call: TRBV7-2
clone_size: few
d_call: .
cdr3_nt: TGTGCCAGCAGCCGTAAAGGGGTCTCCTACGAGCAGTACTTC
cdr3_aa: CASSRKGVSYEQYF

j_call: TRBJ1-3
v_call: TRBV7-2
clone_size: .
d_call: TRBD1
cdr3_nt: TGTGGCAGCAGCTCCCTGGACAGGAGAAACACCATATATTTT
cdr3_aa: CGSSSLDRRNTIYF

j_call: TRBJ2-5
v_call: TRBV20-1
clone_size: few
d_call: .
cdr3_nt: TGCAGTGCTAGACGGTTTGAGAGGGAAGAGACCCAGTACTTC
cdr3_aa: CSARRFEREETQYF

j_call: TRBJ1-2
v_call: TRBV29-1
clone_size: .
d_call: .
cdr3_nt: TGCAGCGCTGCCCTGGGGCGAGGCTACACCTTC
cdr3_aa: CSAALGRGYTF

j_call: TRBJ2-3
v_call: TRBV7-2
clone_size: few
d_call: .
cdr3_nt: TGTGCCAGCAGCTTGTACACAGATACGCAGTATTTT
cdr3_aa: CASSLYTDTQYF